A selection of T cell receptor beta chains follows, all from one sample in a study of response to subunit inactivated influenza vaccine. MiXCR, applied by TCRdb to the RT-PCR reads, yields one record per CDR3 protein. The sample consists of fewer than 600,000 distinct CDR3 sequences, roughly 7.6% of them appearing once. Sequenced material: PBMCs from blood, taken less than 30 months after vaccination. The receptors were sampled from a man aged 50 to 69 who received an inactivated influenza vaccine. CDR3s include the opening cysteine and the closing phenylalanine or tryptophan. The D gene is left open where the match is weak. For some rows the clone size is stated as once, few or many, or as a class when expanded; others skip it.

V gene,clone size,D gene,J gene,CDR3 protein,CDR3 DNA
TRBV20-1,few,TRBD2,TRBJ2-3,CSAAGLAGGSTDTQYF,TGCAGTGCCGCTGGACTAGCGGGGGGGAGCACAGATACGCAGTATTTT
TRBV29-1,NA,TRBD1,TRBJ2-1,CSVVLPGQSINEQFF,TGCAGCGTTGTTCTTCCGGGACAGTCGATAAATGAGCAGTTCTTC
TRBV20-1,NA,NA,TRBJ2-1,CSAMKPGLDNEQFF,TGCAGTGCCATGAAACCGGGCCTTGACAATGAGCAGTTCTTC
TRBV3-1,NA,TRBD2,TRBJ2-2,CASSPRRPGTSTGELFF,TGTGCCAGCAGCCCCCGCCGTCCCGGGACTAGCACCGGGGAGCTGTTTTTT
TRBV6-2/TRBV6-3,few,TRBD1,TRBJ2-5,CASSYGTAGSNRGQRETQYF,TGTGCCAGCAGTTATGGTACCGCCGGGTCGAACAGGGGGCAGAGGGAGACCCAGTACTTC
TRBV20-1,few,TRBD1,TRBJ2-3,CSAPRDRGSDTQYF,TGCAGTGCTCCAAGGGACAGGGGGTCAGATACGCAGTATTTT
TRBV9,NA,TRBD2,TRBJ2-1,CASSASGSIPGEQFF,TGTGCCAGCAGCGCCAGCGGGAGCATTCCCGGGGAGCAGTTCTTC
TRBV4-1,few,NA,TRBJ2-1,CASSQVLSNEQFF,TGCGCCAGCAGCCAAGTGTTGAGTAATGAGCAGTTCTTC
TRBV6-1,many,NA,TRBJ1-2,CASSEAGGYGYTF,TGTGCCAGCAGTGAAGCTGGGGGTTATGGCTACACCTTC
TRBV20-1,NA,NA,TRBJ2-1,CSARDRGEQFF,TGCAGTGCTAGAGATCGCGGTGAGCAGTTCTTC
TRBV25-1,many,TRBD2,TRBJ2-2,CASSFGGGSNTGELFF,TGTGCCAGCAGTTTTGGCGGGGGGTCGAACACCGGGGAGCTGTTTTTT
TRBV6-5,few,NA,TRBJ1-1,CASSYSPQNTEAFF,TGTGCCAGCAGTTACTCGCCCCAAAACACTGAAGCTTTCTTT
TRBV27,few,TRBD1,TRBJ2-5,CASSFTTGLETQYF,TGTGCCAGCAGTTTCACGACAGGGCTAGAGACCCAGTACTTC
TRBV7-9,NA,NA,TRBJ2-5,CASTFIIGGKETQYF,TGTGCCAGCACCTTTATTATCGGGGGTAAAGAGACCCAGTACTTC
TRBV12-3/TRBV12-4,few,NA,TRBJ1-1,CASSFGQIEAFF,TGTGCCAGCAGTTTCGGACAGATTGAAGCTTTCTTT
TRBV10-3,NA,NA,TRBJ2-3,CAITFQVARSDTQYF,TGTGCCATCACCTTCCAGGTAGCGCGGTCAGATACGCAGTATTTT